This entry lists 3 T cell receptor beta chains sequenced from one sample in a study of cytomegalovirus exposure and HLA in healthy donors. 60 Vbeta and 13 Jbeta primers were used in PCR. Repertoires were generated with immunoSEQ multiplex PCR, while TCRdb's copy carries only in-frame clones and drops some. The table has hundreds of thousands of clones, about 81% seen once; the top ten hold roughly 6%. The specimen was PBMCs. The receptors shown here come from a man in his forties or fifties in good health and CMV-seropositive.

The V gene is TRBV11-2, the J gene TRBJ2-7, with 7 bases lining up with TRBD1. Per the germline V gene, CDR1 is SGHAT and CDR2 is FQNNGV. The CDR3 runs to 14 residues. J was trimmed by 3 bases and V by 1 base; bases with no gene match: 3. This CDR3 is CASSLGRGFYEQYF. The CDR3 nucleotides read TGTGCCAGCAGCTTAGGCAGGGGGTTCTACGAGCAGTACTTC.

The chain recombines TRBV5-1 with TRBJ1-2; TRBD1 is a possible D gene (5 bases). The CDR3 consists of 14 residues. Trimming removed 0 bases at V and 3 bases at J, with 9 bases between. In germline, CDR1 is SGHRS, CDR2 YFSETQ. The CDR3 DNA reads as TGCGCCAGCAGCTTGGGACAGCTCCACTATGGCTACACCTTC. This codes for CASSLGQLHYGYTF.

This chain connects TRBV6-1 to TRBJ2-1, with TRBD2 matching over 7 bases. Trimming cost V 3 bases and J 9 bases; bases outside gene matches: 2. This CDR3 spans 12 amino acids. Germline-derived CDR1 and CDR2 are MNHNS and SASEGT. The CDR3 DNA sequence: TGTGCCAGCAGTGAGAGCGGGACTGAGCAGTTCTTC. Residues: CASSESGTEQFF.